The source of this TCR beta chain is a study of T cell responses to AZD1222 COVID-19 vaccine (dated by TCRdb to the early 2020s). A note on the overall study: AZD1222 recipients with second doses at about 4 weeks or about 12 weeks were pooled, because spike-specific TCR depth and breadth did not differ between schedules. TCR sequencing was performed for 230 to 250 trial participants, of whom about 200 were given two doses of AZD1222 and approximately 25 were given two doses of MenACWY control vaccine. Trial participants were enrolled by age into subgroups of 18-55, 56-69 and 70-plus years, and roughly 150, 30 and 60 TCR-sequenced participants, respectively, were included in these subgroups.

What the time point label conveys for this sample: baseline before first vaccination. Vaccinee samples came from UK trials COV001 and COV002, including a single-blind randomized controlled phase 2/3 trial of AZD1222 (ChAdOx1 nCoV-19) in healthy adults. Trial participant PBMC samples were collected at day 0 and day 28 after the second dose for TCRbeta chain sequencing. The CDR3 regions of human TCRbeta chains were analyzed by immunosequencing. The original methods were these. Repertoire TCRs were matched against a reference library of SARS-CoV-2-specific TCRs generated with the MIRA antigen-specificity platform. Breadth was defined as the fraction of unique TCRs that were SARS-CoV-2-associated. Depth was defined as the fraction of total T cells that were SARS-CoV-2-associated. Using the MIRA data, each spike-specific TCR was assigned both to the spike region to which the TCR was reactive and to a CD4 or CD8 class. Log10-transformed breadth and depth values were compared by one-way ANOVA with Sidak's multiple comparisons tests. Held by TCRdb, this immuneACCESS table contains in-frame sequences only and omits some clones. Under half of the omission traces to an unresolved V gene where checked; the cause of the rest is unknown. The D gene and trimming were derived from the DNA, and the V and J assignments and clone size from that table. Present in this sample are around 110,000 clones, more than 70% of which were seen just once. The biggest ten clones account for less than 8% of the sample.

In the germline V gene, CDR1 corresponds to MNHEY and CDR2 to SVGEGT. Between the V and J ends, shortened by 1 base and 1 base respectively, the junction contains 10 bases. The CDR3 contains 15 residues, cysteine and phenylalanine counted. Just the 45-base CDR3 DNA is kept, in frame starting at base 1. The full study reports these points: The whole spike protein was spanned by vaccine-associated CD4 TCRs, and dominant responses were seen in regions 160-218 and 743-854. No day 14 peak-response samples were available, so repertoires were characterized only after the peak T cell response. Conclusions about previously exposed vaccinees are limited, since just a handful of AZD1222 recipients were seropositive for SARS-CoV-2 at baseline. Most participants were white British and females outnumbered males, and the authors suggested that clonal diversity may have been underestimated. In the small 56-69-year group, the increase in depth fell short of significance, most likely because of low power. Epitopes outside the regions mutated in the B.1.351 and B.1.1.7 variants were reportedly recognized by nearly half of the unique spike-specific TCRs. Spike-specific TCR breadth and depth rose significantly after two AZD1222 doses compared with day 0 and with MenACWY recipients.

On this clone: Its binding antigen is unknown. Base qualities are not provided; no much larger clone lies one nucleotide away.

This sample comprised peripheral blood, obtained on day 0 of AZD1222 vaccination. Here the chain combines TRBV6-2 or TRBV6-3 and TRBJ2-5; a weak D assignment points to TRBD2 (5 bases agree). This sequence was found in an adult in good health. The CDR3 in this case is CASSYYSAGQETQYF. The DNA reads TGTGCCAGCAGTTACTATAGTGCGGGCCAAGAGACCCAGTACTTC.